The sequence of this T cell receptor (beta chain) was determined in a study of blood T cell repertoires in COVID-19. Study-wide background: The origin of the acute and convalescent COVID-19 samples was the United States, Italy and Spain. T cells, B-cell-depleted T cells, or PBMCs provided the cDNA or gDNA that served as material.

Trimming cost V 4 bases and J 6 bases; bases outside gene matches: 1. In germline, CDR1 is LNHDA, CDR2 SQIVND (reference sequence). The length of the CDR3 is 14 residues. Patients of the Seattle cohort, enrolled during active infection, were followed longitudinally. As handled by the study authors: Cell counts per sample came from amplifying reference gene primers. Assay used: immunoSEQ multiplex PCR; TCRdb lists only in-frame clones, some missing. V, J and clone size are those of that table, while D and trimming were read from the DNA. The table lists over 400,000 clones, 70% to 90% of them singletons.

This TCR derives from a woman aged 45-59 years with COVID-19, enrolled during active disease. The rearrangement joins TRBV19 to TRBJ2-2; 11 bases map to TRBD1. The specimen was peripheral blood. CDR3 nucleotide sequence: TGTGCCAGTAGTAGGGACAGGGGGTCCGGGGAGCTGTTTTTT. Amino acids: CASSRDRGSGELFF.